Presented here are 8 T cell receptor beta chains from one specimen sequenced in a study of shared clonotypes between healthy human individuals. Some clones are missing from TCRdb's copy, which holds only in-frame ones; the method was immunoSEQ multiplex PCR. The sample has 400,000 to 500,000 clones; around 80% are singletons. Sequenced material: PBMCs. Receptors originate from a woman aged 35 to 49 in good health. Some clones in this sample may be carry-over from other donors' samples.

The chain is built from TRBV5-8 and TRBJ1-1, with D possibly being TRBD1 (5 bases). CDR1 is SGHTS, CDR2 YDEGEE, per germline. Trimming removed 0 bases at V and 1 base at J, with 10 bases between. This CDR3 comprises 15 residues. The CDR3 protein is CASSLADTPNTEAFF. DNA for the CDR3: TGTGCCAGCAGCTTGGCGGACACGCCGAACACTGAAGCTTTCTTT.

The CDR3 protein is CASSLVSGKSSYEQYF. The CDR3 DNA is TGTGCCAGCAGCTTAGTTTCCGGGAAAAGCTCCTACGAGCAGTACTTC. The V call is TRBV7-9, the J call TRBJ2-7; perhaps TRBD2 as D (5 bases). V was cut by 1 base and J by 0 bases, with 13 bases left in between. This CDR3 has 16 amino acids. CDR1 SEHNR and CDR2 FQNEAQ come from the germline V gene (reference sequence).

In regard to this clone: A read error is likely here: a far larger clone is one base away. The CDR3 end shows no conserved phenylalanine or tryptophan, and so a read error is likely. Other DNA sequences in the sample encode the same CDR3. The chain recombines TRBV11-2 with TRBJ2-4; TRBD1 matches 10 bases. Germline lookup yields CDR1 SGHAT and CDR2 FQNNGV. The trim removed 2 bases at V and 9 bases at J, leaving 7 bases unmatched. This CDR3 has 15 residues. CDR3: CASSLPWDRGPIQYL. CDR3 nucleotide sequence: TGTGCCAGCAGCTTACCCTGGGACAGGGGACCCATTCAGTACCTC.

The chain carries TRBV7-2 and TRBJ2-1, with TRBD2 identical over 13 bases. The CDR3 runs 15 residues. V gave up 7 bases and J gave up 9 bases; unmatched junction bases: 9. Germline V lookup: CDR1 SGHTA, CDR2 FQGNSA. CDR3 loop: CASKGTSGMGSEQFF. In DNA, the CDR3 is TGTGCCAGCAAGGGGACTAGCGGGATGGGTAGTGAGCAGTTCTTC.

The rearrangement joins TRBV28 to TRBJ2-7, with D uncertain. The length of the CDR3 is 14 residues. Trimming pared 7 bases from V and 0 bases from J, leaving 13 bases between. Per the germline V gene, CDR1 is MDHEN and CDR2 is SYDVKM. CDR3 sequence: CASTPLGSSYEQYF. CDR3 DNA: TGTGCCAGCACTCCACTGGGCAGCTCCTACGAGCAGTACTTC.

The table lists this clone with a few counts. The rearrangement joins TRBV15 to TRBJ2-6, with 9 bases lining up with TRBD1. The germline gives CDR1 LNHNV, CDR2 YYDKDF (reference sequence). V was clipped by 4 bases and J by 4 bases; unmatched bases: 11. The CDR3 runs 18 residues. Here the CDR3 reads CATSTGTGFPSGANVLTF. CDR3 coding DNA: TGTGCCACCAGCACCGGGACAGGGTTCCCTTCCGGGGCCAACGTCCTGACTTTC.

Of note for this clone: This could be a read error, since a much larger clone is one nucleotide away. At the DNA level, this CDR3 is encoded by other sequences in the same sample as well. This CDR3 is CSVVEQETQYF. The CDR3 DNA sequence: TGCAGCGTTGTTGAGCAAGAGACTCAGTACTTC. V and J are TRBV29-1 and TRBJ2-5; no reliable D call. Germline V gives CDR1 SQVTM, CDR2 ANQGSEA. This CDR3 comprises 11 residues.

V usage is TRBV7-2 and J usage is TRBJ2-5; 9 nucleotides agree with TRBD2. Germline V gives CDR1 SGHTA, CDR2 FQGNSA. The CDR3 runs to 17 residues. With 2 bases clipped from V and 1 base from J, the junction kept 8 bases outside the gene matches. The CDR3 reads CASSLMGIAGAQETQYF. Here the CDR3 DNA reads TGTGCCAGCAGCTTAATGGGAATAGCGGGAGCCCAAGAGACCCAGTACTTC.